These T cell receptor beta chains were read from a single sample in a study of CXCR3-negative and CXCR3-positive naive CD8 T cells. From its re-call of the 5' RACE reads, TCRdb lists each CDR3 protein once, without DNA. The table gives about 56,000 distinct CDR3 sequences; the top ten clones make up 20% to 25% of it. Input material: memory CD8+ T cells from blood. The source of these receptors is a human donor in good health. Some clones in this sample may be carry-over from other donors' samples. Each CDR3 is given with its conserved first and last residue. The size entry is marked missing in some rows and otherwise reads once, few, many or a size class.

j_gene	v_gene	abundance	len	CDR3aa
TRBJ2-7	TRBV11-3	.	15	CASSEDPAGAYEQYF
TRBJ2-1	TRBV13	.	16	CASSFRTGGPYNEQFF
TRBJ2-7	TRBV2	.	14	CASSEGGQNYEQYF
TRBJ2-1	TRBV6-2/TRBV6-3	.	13	CACSYKSYNEQFF
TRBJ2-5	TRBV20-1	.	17	CSAARGFSGGAIETQYF
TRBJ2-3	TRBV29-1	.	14	CSVDDPGDVDTQYF
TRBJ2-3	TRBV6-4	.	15	CASSEGSGGTDTQYF
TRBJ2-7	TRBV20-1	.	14	CSASWDRLTYEQYF
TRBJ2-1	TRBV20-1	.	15	CSARVVGGAYNEQFF
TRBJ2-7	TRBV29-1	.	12	CSTTGRNYEQYF
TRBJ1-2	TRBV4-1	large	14	CASSQGTGPYGYTF
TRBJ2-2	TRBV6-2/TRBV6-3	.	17	CASSHFRMDRAAGELFF
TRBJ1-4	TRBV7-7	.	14	CASSSDPGDEKLFF
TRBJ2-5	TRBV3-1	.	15	CASSQATSAQETQYF
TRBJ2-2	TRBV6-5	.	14	CASSYPGVHGELFF
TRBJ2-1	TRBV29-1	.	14	CSVAPGQGRDEQFF
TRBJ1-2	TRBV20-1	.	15	CSGKIAGQGLAGYTF
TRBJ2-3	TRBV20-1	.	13	CSARDPGEHTQYF
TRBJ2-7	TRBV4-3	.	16	CASSQDHRTIYDEQYF
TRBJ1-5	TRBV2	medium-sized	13	CASDRESNQPQHF
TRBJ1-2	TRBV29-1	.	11	CSVLGDYGYTF
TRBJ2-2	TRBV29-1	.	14	CSVDRVGHGGELFF
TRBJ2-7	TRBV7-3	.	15	CASSLSGGGSSEQYF
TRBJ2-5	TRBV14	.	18	CASSPRHRLAGIQETQYF
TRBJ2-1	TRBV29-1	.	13	CSVGTGGTHEQFF
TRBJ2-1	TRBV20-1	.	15	CSARAPQGSGNEQFF
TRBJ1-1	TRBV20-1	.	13	CSAGTTGDTEAFF
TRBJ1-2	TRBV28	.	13	CASSLSQTYGYTF
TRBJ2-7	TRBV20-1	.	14	CSARTRQGTYEQYF
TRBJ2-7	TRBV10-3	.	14	CAISELAGNYEQFF
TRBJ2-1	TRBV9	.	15	CASSVEVSSYNEQFF
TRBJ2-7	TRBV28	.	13	CASSPTGSYEQYF
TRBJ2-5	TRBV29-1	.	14	CSVEVAGRGETQYF
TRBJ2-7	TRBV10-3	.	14	CAISEGRESYEQYF
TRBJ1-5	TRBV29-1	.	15	CSVDAGRGDNQPQHF
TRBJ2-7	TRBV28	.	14	CASSYRVIQREQYF
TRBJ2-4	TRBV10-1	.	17	CASGPYFPHSVKNIQYF
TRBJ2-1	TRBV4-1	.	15	CASSQDATPYNEQFF
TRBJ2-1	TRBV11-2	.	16	CASSFPSLREGNEQFF
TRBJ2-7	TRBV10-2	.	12	CATSGGDAEQYF
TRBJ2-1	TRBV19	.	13	CASSIQGGNEQFF
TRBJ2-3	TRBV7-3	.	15	CASSATSGGADTQYF
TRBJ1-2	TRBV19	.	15	CASSAGTGDVYGYTF
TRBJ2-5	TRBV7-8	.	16	CASSFIDTRGKETQYF
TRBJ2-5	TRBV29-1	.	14	CSGLAGTIDGTQYF
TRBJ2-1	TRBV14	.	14	CASSPLAFYNEQFF
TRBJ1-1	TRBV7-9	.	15	CASSLLGTGVTEAFF